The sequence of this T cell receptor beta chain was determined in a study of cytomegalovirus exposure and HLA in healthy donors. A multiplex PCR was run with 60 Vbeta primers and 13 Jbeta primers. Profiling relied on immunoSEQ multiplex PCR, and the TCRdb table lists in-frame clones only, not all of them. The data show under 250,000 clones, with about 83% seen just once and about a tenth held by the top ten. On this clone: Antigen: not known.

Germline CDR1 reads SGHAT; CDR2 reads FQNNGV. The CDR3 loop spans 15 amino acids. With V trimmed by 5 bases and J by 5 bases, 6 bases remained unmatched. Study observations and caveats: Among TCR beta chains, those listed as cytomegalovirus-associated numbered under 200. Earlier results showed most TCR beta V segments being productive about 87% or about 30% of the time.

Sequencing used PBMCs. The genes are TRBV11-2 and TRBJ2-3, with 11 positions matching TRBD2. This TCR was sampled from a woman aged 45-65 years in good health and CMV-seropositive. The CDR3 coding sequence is TGTGCCAGCAGCCTTCTAGCGGGGGGTGGAGATACGCAGTATTTT. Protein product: CASSLLAGGGDTQYF.